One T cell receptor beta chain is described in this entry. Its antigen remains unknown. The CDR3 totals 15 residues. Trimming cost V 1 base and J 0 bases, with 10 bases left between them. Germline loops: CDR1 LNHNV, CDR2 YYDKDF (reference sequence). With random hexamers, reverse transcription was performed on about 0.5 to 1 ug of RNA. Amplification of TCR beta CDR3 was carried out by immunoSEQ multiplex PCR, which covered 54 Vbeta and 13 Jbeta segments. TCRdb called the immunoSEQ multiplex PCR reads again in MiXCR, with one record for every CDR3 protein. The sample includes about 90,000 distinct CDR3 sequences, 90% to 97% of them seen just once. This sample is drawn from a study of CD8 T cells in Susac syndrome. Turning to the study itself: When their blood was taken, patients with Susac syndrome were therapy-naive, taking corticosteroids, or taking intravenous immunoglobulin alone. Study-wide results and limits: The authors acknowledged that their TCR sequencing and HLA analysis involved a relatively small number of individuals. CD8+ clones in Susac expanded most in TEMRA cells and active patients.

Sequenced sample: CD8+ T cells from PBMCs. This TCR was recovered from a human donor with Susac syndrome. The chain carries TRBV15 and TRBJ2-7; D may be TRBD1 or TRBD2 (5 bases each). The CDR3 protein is CATSRVGTHSYEQYF. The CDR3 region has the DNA TGTGCCACCAGCAGAGTGGGGACGCACTCCTACGAGCAGTACTTC.